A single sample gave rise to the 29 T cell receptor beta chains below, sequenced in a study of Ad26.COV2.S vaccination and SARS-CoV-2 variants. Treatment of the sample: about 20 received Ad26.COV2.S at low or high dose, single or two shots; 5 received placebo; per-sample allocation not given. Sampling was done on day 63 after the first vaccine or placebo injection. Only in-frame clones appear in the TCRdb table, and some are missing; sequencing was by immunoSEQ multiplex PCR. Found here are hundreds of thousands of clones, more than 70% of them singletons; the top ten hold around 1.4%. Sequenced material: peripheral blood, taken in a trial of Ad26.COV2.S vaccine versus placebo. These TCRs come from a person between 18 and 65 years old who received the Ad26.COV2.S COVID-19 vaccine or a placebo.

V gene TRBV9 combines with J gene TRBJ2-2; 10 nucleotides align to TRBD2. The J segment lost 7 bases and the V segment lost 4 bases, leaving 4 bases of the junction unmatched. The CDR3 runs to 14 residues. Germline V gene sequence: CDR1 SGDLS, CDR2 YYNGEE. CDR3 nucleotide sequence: TGTGCCAGCAGCCCTAGCGGGGGCGGCGGGGAGCTGTTTTTT. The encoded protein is CASSPSGGGGELFF.

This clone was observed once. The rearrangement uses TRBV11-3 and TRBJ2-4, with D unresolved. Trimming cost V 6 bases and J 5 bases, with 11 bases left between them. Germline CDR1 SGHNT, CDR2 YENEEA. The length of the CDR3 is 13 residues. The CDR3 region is CASSLNQENIQYF. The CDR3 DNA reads TGTGCCAGCAGTCTTAACCAGGAAAACATTCAGTACTTC. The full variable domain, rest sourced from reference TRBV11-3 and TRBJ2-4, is EAGVVQSPRYKIIEKKQPVAFWCNPISGHNTLYWYLQNLGQGPELLIRYENEEAVDDSQLPKDRFSAERLKGVDSTLKIQPAELGDSAVYLCASSLNQENIQYFGAGTRLSVL.

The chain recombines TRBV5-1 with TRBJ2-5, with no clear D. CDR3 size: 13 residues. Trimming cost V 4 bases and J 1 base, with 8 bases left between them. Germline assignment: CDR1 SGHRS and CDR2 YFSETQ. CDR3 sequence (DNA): TGCGCCAGCAGCGAACGGACCCAAGAGACCCAGTACTTC. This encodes CASSERTQETQYF.

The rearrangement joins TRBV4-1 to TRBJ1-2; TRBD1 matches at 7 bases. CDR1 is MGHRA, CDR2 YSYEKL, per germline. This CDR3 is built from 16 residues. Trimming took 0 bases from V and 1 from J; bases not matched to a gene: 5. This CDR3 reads CASSQDSRQGNYGYTF. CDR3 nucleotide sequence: TGCGCCAGCAGCCAAGATTCGAGACAGGGTAACTATGGCTACACCTTC.

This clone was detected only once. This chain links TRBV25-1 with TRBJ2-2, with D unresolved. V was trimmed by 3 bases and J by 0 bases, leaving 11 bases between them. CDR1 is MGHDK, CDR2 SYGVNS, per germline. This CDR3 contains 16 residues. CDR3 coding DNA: TGTGCCAGCAGTGAGGTAGTCACTACGAACACCGGGGAGCTGTTTTTT. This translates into CASSEVVTTNTGELFF.

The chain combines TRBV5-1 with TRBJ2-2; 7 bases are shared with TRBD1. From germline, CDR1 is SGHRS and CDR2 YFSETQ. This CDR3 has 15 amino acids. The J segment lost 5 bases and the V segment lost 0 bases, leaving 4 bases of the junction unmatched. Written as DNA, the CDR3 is TGCGCCAGCAGCTTGGTGACAGGGAGAACCGGGGAGCTGTTTTTT. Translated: CASSLVTGRTGELFF.

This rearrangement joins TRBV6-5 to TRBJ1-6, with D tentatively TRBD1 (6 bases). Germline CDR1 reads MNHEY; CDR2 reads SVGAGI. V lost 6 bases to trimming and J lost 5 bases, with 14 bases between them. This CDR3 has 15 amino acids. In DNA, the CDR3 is TGTGCCAGCAGCTGGACGGACAGTAATAATTCACCCCTCCACTTT. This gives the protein CASSWTDSNNSPLHF.

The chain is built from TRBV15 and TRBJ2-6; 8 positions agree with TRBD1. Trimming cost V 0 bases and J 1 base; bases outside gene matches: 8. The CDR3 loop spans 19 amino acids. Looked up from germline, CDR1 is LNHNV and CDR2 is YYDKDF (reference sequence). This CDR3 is CATSRDGAQGASGANVLTF. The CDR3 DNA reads TGTGCCACCAGCAGAGATGGGGCCCAGGGGGCTTCTGGGGCCAACGTCCTGACTTTC.

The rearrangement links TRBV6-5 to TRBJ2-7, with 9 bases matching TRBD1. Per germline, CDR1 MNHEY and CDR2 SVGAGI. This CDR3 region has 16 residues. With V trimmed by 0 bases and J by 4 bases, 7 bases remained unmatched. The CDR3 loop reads CASSYSGTGNLYEQYF. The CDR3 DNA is TGTGCCAGCAGTTACTCGGGGACAGGGAACCTGTACGAGCAGTACTTC.

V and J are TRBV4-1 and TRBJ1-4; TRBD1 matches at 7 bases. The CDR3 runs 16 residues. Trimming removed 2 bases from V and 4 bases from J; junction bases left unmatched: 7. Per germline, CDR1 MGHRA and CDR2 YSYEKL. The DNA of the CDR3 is TGCGCCAGCAGCCAACGGGACAGTGGGAGTAATGAAAAACTGTTTTTT. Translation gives CASSQRDSGSNEKLFF.

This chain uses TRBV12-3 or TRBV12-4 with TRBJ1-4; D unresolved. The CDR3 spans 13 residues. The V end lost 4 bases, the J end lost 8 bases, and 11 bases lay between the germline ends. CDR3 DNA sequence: TGTGCCAGCAGTTCCAGCCTACCCGAAAAACTGTTTTTT. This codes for CASSSSLPEKLFF.

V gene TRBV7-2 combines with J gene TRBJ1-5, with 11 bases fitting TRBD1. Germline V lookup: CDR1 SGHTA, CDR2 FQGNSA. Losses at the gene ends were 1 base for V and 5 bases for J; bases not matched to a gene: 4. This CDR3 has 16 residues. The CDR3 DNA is TGTGCCAGCAGCTTAGGGACAGGGGGCGGCTATCAGCCCCAGCATTTT. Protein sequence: CASSLGTGGGYQPQHF.

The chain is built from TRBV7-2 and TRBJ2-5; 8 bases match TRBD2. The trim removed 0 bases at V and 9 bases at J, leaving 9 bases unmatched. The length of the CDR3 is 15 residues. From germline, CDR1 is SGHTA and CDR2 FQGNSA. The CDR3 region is CASSLAGTRGRAQYF. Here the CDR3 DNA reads TGTGCCAGCAGCTTAGCCGGGACTAGAGGTAGGGCCCAGTACTTC.

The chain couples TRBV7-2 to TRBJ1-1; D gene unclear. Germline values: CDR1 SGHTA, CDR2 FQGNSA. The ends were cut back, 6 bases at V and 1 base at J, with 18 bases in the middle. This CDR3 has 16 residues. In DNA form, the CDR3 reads TGTGCCAGCAGTTCTGGGTATTGGACCGCGAACACTGAAGCTTTCTTT. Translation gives CASSSGYWTANTEAFF. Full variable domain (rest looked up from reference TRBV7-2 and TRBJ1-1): GAGVSQSPSNKVTEKGKDVELRCDPISGHTALYWYRQSLGQGLEFLIYFQGNSAPDKSGLPSDRFSAERTGGSVSTLTIQRTQQEDSAVYLCASSSGYWTANTEAFFGQGTRLTVV.

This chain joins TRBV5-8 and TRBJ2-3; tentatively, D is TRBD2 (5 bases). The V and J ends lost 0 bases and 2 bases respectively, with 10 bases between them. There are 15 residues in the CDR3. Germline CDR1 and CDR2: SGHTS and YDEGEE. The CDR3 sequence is CASSLVAGYTDTQYF. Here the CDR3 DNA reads TGTGCCAGCAGCTTGGTGGCGGGTTACACAGATACGCAGTATTTT.

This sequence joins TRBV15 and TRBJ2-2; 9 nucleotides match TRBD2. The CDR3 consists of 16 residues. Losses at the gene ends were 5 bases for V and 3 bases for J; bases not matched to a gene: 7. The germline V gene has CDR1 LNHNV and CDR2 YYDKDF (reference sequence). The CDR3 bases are TGTGCCACCAGCGGAGTAGCGGGGGCCTACACCGGGGAGCTGTTTTTT. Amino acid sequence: CATSGVAGAYTGELFF.

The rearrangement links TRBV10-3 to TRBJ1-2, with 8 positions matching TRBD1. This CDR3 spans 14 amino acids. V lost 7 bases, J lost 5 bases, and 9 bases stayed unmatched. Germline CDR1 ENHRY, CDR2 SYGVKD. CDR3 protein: CAITRTGMGYGYTF. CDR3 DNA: TGTGCCATCACTAGGACAGGGATGGGGTATGGCTACACCTTC.

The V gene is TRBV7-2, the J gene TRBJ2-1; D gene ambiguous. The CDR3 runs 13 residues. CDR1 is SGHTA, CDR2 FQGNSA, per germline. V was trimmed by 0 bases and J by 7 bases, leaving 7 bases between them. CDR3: CASSLALMNEQFF. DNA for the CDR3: TGTGCCAGCAGCTTAGCCCTGATGAATGAGCAGTTCTTC.

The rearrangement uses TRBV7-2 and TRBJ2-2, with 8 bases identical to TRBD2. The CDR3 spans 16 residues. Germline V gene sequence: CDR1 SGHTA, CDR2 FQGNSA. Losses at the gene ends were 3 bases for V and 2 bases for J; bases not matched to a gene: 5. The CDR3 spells CASSFRREGNTGELFF. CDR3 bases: TGTGCCAGCAGCTTTAGACGGGAGGGAAACACCGGGGAGCTGTTTTTT.

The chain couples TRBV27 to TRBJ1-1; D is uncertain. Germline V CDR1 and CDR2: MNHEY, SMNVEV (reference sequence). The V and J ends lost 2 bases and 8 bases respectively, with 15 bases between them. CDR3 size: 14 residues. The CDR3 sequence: CASSLGGRAGEAFF. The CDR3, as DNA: TGTGCCAGCAGTTTAGGAGGAAGGGCTGGGGAAGCTTTCTTT.

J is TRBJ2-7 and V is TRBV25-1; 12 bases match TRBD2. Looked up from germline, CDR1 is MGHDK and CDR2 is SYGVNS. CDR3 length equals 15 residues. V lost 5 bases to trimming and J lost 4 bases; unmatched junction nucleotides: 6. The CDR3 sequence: CASSSGTSGRYEQYF. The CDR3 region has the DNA TGTGCCAGCAGTTCCGGGACTAGCGGGCGGTACGAGCAGTACTTC.

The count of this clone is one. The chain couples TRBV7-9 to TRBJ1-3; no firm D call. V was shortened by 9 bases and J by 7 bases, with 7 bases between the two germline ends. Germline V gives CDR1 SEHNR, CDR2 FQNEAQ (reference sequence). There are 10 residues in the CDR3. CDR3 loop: CASNGNTIYF. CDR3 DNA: TGTGCCAGTAACGGGAACACCATATATTTT.

The CDR3 region is CASSVAGGSGGANVLTF. The CDR3 DNA follows: TGTGCCAGCAGCGTAGCTGGCGGCTCCGGTGGGGCCAACGTCCTGACTTTC. V and J are TRBV9 and TRBJ2-6; no clear D gene. CDR1 is SGDLS and CDR2 is YYNGEE in the germline V gene. V was clipped by 0 bases and J by 3 bases, with 13 bases between them. This CDR3 region has 17 residues.

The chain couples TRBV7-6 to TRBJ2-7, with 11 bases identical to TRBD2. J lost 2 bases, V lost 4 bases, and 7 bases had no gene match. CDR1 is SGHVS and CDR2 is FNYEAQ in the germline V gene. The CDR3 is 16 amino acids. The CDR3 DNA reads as TGTGCCAGCAGCTCAGGGGCGGGACTAGCGGCCTACGAGCAGTACTTC. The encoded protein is CASSSGAGLAAYEQYF.

CDR3 DNA: TGTGCCAGCAGCTTGGTCAGGGACCCCATATATTTT. It is translated as CASSLVRDPIYF. This chain links TRBV7-2 with TRBJ1-3; tentatively, D is TRBD1 (5 bases). CDR1 is SGHTA and CDR2 is FQGNSA in the germline V gene. The CDR3 extends over 12 amino acids. The germline V and J ends were trimmed by 3 bases and 11 bases, with 11 bases remaining between them.

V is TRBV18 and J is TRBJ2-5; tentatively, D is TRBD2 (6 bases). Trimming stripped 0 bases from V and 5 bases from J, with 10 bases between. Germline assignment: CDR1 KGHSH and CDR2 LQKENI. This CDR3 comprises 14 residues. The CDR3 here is CASSPPEGWETQYF. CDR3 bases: TGTGCCAGCTCACCACCGGAGGGTTGGGAGACCCAGTACTTC.

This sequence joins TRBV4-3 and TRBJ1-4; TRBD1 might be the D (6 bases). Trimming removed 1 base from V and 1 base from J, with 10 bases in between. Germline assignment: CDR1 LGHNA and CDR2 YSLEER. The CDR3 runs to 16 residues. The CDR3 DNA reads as TGCGCCAGCAGCCAAGGATACAGGGTAACTAATGAAAAACTGTTTTTT. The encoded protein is CASSQGYRVTNEKLFF.

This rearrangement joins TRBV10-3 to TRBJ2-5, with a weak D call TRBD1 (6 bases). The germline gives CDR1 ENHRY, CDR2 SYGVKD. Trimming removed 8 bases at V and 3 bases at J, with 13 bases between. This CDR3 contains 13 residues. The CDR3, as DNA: TGTGCCATCGGTGGGGACACCGAAGAGACCCAGTACTTC. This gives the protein CAIGGDTEETQYF.

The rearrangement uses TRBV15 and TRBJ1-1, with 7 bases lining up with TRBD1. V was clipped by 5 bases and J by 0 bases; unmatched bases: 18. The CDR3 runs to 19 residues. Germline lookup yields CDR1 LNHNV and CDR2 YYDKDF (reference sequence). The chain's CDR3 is CATSLPTGADFIMNTEAFF. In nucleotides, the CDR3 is TGTGCCACCAGCCTACCAACAGGGGCCGATTTTATCATGAACACTGAAGCTTTCTTT.